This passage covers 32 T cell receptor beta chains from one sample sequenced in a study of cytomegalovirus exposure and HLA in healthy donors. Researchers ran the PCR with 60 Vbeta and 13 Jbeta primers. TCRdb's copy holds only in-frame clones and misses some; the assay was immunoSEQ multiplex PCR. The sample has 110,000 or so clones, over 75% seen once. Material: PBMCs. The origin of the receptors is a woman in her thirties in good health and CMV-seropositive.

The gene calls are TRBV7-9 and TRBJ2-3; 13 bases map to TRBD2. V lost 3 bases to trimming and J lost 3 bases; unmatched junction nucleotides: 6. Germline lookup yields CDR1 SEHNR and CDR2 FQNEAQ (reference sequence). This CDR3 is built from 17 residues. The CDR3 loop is CASSLGLAGIQTDTQYF. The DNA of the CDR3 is TGTGCCAGCAGCTTGGGACTAGCGGGGATACAGACAGATACGCAGTATTTT.

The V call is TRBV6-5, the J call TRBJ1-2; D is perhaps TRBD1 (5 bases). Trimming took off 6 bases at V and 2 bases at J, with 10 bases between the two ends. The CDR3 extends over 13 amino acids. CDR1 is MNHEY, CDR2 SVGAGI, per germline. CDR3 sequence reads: CASRTDTNYGYTF. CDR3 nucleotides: TGTGCCAGCAGGACGGACACGAACTATGGCTACACCTTC.

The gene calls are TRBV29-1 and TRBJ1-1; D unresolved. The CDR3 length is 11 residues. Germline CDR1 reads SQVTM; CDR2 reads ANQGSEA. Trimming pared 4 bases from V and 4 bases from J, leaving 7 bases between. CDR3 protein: CSVVGATEAFF. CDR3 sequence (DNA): TGCAGCGTTGTGGGAGCCACTGAAGCTTTCTTT.

CDR3 amino acids: CAISDLASLSYNEQFF. CDR3 nucleotides: TGTGCCATCAGTGACTTAGCCAGCCTCTCCTACAATGAGCAGTTCTTC. The chain is built from TRBV10-3 and TRBJ2-1; no firm D call. This CDR3 is built from 16 residues. Germline CDR1 ENHRY, CDR2 SYGVKD. V shed 3 bases and J shed 0 bases, with 12 bases lying between them.

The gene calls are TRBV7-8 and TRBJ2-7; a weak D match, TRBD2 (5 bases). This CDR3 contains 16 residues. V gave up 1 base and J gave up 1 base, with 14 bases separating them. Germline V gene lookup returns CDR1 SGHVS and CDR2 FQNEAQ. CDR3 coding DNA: TGTGCCAGCAGCTTAGGTGAGGGCTACGGGTCCTACGAGCAGTACTTC. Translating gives CASSLGEGYGSYEQYF.

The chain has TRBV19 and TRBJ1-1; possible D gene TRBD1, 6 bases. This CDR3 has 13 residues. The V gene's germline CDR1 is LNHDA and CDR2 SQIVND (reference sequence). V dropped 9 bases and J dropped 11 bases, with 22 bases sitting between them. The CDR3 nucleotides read TGTGCCAGCCGTACGACAGGTCCCGTTTCGGCTTTCTTT. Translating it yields CASRTTGPVSAFF.

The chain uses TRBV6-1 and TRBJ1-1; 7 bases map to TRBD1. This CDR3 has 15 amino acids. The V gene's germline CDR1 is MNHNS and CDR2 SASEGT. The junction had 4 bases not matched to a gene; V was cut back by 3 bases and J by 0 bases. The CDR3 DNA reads TGTGCCAGCAGTGAGTGGGACAGAATGAACACTGAAGCTTTCTTT. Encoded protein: CASSEWDRMNTEAFF.

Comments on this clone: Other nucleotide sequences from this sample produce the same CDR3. The CDR3, as DNA: TGTGCCAGCAGTTTCGGGGGGAACTACGAGCAGTACTTC. This encodes CASSFGGNYEQYF. The chain links TRBV27 to TRBJ2-7; TRBD2 agrees at 7 bases. The CDR3 length is 13 residues. V lost 3 bases and J lost 3; bases outside the gene matches: 2. From germline, CDR1 is MNHEY and CDR2 SMNVEV (reference sequence).

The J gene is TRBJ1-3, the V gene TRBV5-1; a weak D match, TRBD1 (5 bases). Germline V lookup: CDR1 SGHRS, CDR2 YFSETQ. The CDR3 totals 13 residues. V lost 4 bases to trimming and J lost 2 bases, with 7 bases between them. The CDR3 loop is CASSGATGNTIYF. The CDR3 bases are TGCGCCAGCAGCGGGGCAACTGGAAACACCATATATTTT. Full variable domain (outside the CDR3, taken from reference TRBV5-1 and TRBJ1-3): KAGVTQTPRYLIKTRGQQVTLSCSPISGHRSVSWYQQTPGQGLQFLFEYFSETQRNKGNFPGRFSGRQFSNSRSEMNVSTLELGDSALYLCASSGATGNTIYFGEGSWLTVV.

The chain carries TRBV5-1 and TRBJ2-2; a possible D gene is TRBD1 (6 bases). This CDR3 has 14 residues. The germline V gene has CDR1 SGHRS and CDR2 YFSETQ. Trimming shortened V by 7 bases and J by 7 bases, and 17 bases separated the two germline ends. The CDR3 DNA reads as TGCGCCAGCCTTAAGGCCTCAGGGGACGGGGAGCTGTTTTTT. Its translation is CASLKASGDGELFF. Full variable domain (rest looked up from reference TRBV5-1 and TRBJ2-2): KAGVTQTPRYLIKTRGQQVTLSCSPISGHRSVSWYQQTPGQGLQFLFEYFSETQRNKGNFPGRFSGRQFSNSRSEMNVSTLELGDSALYLCASLKASGDGELFFGEGSRLTVL.

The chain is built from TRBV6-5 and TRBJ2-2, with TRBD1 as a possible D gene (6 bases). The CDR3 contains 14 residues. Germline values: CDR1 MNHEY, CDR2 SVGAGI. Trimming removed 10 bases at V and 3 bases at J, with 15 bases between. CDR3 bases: TGTGCCACCTTGCCAGGGGAATACACCGGGGAGCTGTTTTTT. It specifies CATLPGEYTGELFF.

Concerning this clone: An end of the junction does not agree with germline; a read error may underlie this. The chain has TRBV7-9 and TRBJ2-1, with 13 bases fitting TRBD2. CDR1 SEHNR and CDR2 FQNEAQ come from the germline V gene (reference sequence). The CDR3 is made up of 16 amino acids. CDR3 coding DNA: TGTTCCAGCAGCCCAGGGACTAGCGGGGTCTACAATGAGCAGTTCTTC. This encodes CSSSPGTSGVYNEQFF. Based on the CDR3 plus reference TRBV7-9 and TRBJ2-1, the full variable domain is DTGVSQNPRHKITKRGQNVTFRCDPISEHNRLYWYRQTLGQGPEFLTYFQNEAQLEKSRLLSDRFSAERPKGSFSTLEIQRTEQGDSAMYLCSSSPGTSGVYNEQFFGPGTRLTVL.

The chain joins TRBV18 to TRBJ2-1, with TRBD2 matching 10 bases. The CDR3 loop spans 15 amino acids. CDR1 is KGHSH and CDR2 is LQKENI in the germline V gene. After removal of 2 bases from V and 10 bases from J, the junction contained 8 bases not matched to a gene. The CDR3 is CASSPIAGTSVEQFF. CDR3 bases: TGTGCCAGCTCACCAATAGCCGGGACTAGCGTAGAGCAGTTCTTC.

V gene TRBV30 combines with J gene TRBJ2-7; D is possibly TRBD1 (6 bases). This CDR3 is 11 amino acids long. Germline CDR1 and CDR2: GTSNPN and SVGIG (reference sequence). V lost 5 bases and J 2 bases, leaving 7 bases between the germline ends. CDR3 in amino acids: CAWGQPYEQYF. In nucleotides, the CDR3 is TGTGCCTGGGGACAGCCCTACGAGCAGTACTTC. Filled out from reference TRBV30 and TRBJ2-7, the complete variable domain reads SQTIHQWPATLVQPVGSPLSLECTVEGTSNPNLYWYRQAAGRGLQLLFYSVGIGQISSEVPQNLSASRPQDRQFILSSKKLLLSDSGFYLCAWGQPYEQYFGPGTRLTVT.

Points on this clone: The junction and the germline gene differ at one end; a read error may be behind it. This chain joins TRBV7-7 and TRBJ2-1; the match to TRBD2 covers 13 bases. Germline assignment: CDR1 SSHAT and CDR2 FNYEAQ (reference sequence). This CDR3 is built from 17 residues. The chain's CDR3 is CASSLATSGGAGNEQFF. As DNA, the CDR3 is TGTGCTAGCAGCTTAGCTACTAGCGGGGGGGCGGGGAATGAGCAGTTCTTC.

The CDR3 DNA sequence: TGCGCCAGCAGCCAAGTCAATGATGAGAACTATGGCTACACCTTC. This encodes CASSQVNDENYGYTF. This chain joins TRBV4-1 and TRBJ1-2, with unresolved D. The CDR3 spans 15 residues. The germline gives CDR1 MGHRA, CDR2 YSYEKL. V was shortened by 1 base and J by 2 bases, with 11 bases between the two germline ends.

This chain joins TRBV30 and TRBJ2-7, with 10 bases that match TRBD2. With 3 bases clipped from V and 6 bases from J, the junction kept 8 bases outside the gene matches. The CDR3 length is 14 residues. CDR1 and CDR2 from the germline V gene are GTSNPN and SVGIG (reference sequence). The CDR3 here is CAWRVGLAGVEQYF. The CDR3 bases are TGTGCCTGGAGGGTAGGGCTAGCGGGAGTCGAGCAGTACTTC.

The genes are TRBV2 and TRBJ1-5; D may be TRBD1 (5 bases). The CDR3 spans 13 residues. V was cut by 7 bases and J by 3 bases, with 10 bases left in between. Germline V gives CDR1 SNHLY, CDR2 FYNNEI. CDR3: CASTPGYNQPQHF. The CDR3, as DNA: TGTGCCAGCACCCCAGGGTACAATCAGCCCCAGCATTTT.

CDR3 sequence: CASSLEQPLPDTEAFF. The CDR3 DNA reads TGTGCCAGCAGCTTAGAACAGCCACTGCCCGACACTGAAGCTTTCTTT. V usage is TRBV13 and J usage is TRBJ1-1; D uncertain. The CDR3 contains 16 residues. Germline values: CDR1 PRHDT, CDR2 FYEKMQ (reference sequence). V gave up 1 base and J gave up 3 bases, with 15 bases separating them.

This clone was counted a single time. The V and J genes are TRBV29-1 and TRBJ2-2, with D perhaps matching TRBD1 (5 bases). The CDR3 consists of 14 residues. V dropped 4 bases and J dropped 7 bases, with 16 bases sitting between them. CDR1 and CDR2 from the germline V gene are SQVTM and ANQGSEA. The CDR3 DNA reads TGCAGCGTTGGAAGTCAGGGTAAAAGCGGGGAGCTGTTTTTT. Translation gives CSVGSQGKSGELFF.

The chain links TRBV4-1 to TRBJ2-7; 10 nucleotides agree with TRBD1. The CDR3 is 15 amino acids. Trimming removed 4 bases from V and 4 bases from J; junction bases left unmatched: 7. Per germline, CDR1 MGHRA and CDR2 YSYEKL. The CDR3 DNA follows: TGCGCCAGCAGCCTTACCGGGACAGGGGCTTACGAGCAGTACTTC. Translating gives CASSLTGTGAYEQYF.

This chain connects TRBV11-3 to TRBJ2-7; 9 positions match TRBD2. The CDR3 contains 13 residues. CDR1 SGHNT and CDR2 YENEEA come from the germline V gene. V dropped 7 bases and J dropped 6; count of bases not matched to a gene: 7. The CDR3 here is CASTSRREGEQYF. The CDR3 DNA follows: TGTGCCAGCACATCTAGGCGGGAGGGCGAGCAGTACTTC. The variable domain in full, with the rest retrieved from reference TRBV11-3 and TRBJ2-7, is EAGVVQSPRYKIIEKKQPVAFWCNPISGHNTLYWYLQNLGQGPELLIRYENEEAVDDSQLPKDRFSAERLKGVDSTLKIQPAELGDSAVYLCASTSRREGEQYFGPGTRLTVT.

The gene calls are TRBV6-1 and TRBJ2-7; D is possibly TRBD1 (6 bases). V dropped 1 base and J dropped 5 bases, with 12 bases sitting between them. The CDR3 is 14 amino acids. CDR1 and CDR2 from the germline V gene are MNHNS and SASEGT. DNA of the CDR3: TGTGCCAGCAGTGAAGACAGGGTTAGGGACGAGCAGTACTTC. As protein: CASSEDRVRDEQYF.

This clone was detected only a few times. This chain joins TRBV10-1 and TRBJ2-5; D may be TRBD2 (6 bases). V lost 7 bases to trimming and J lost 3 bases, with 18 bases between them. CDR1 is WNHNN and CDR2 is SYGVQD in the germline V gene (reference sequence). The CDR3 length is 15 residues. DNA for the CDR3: TGCGCCAGCAACGCGGGGTTGCCGATGGAAGAGACCCAGTACTTC. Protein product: CASNAGLPMEETQYF.

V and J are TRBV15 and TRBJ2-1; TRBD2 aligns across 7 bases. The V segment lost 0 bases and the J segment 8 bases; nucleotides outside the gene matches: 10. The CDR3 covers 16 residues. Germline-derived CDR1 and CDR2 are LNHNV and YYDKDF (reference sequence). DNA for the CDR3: TGTGCCACCAGCAGAGACGGGAGGACCGGATCCGATGAGCAGTTCTTC. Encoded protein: CATSRDGRTGSDEQFF.

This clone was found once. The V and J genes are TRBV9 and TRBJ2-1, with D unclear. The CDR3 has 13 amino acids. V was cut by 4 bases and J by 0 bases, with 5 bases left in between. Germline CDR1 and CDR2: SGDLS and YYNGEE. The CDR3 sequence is CASSPSSYNEQFF. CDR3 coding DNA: TGTGCCAGCAGCCCGAGCTCCTACAATGAGCAGTTCTTC. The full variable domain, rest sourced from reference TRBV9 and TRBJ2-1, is DSGVTQTPKHLITATGQRVTLRCSPRSGDLSVYWYQQSLDQGLQFLIQYYNGEERAKGNILERFSAQQFPDLHSELNLSSLELGDSALYFCASSPSSYNEQFFGPGTRLTVL.

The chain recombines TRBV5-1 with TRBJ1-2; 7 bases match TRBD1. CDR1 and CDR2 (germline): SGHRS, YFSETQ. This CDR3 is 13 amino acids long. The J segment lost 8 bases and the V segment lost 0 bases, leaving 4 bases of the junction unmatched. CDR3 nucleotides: TGCGCCAGCAGCTTGGCTCAGGGGGAAGGCTACACCTTC. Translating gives CASSLAQGEGYTF. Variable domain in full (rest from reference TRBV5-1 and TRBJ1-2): KAGVTQTPRYLIKTRGQQVTLSCSPISGHRSVSWYQQTPGQGLQFLFEYFSETQRNKGNFPGRFSGRQFSNSRSEMNVSTLELGDSALYLCASSLAQGEGYTFGSGTRLTVV.

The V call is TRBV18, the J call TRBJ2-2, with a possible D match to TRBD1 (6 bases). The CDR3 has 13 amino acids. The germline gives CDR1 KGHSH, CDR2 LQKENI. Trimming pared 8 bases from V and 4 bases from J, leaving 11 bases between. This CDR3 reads CASRQDPTGELFF. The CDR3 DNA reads TGTGCCAGCCGACAGGACCCCACCGGGGAGCTGTTTTTT. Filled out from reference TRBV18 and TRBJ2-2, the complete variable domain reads NAGVMQNPRHLVRRRGQEARLRCSPMKGHSHVYWYRQLPEEGLKFMVYLQKENIIDESGMPKERFSAEFPKEGPSILRIQQVVRGDSAAYFCASRQDPTGELFFGEGSRLTVL.

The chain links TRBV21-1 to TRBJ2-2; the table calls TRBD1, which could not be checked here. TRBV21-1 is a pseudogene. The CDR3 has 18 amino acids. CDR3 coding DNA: TGTGCCAGCTGTCCCGCCCCCGGGACAGGTGTGAAGGCCGGGGAGCTGTTTTTT. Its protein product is CASCPAPGTGVKAGELFF.

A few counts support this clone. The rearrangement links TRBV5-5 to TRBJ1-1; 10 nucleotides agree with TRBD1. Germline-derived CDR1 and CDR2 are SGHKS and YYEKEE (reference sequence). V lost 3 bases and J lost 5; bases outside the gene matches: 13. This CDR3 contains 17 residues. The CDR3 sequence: CASSWEGQGLFGTEAFF. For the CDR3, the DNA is TGTGCCAGCAGCTGGGAGGGACAGGGGCTTTTTGGGACTGAAGCTTTCTTT.

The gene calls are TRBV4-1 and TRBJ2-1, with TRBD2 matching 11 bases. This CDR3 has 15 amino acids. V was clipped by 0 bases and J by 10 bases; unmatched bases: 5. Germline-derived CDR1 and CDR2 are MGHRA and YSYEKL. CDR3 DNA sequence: TGCGCCAGCAGCCAAGAGAATCTAGCGGGAGGAGAGCAGTTCTTC. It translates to CASSQENLAGGEQFF.

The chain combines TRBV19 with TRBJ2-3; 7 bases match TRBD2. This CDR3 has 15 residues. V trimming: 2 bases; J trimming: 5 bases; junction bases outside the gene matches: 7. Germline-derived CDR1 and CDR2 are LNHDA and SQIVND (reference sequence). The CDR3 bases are TGTGCCAGTAGTATACTAGGAACGGGGGGAGATACGCAGTATTTT. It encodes CASSILGTGGDTQYF.